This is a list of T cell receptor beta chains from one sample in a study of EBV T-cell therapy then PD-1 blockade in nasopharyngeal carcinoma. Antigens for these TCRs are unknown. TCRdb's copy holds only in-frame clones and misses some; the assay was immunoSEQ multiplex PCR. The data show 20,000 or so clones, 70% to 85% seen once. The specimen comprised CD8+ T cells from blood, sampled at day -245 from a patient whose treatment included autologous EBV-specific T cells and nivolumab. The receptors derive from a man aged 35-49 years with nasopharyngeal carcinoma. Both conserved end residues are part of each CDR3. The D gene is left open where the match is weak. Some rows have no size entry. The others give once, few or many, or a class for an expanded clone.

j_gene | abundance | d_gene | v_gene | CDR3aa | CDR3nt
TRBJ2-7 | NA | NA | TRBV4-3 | CASSQDLYSSSYEQYF | TGCGCCAGCAGCCAAGATCTATACTCTAGTTCCTACGAGCAGTACTTC
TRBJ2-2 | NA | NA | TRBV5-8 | CASSVNAAGELFF | TGTGCCAGCAGCGTGAATGCGGCCGGGGAGCTGTTTTTT
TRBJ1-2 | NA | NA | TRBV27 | CASSSVYRDTLGVIGYTF | TGTGCCAGCAGTTCAGTTTACCGGGACACCCTGGGGGTTATTGGCTACACCTTC
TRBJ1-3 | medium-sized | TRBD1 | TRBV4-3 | CASSQDITSGDSLFSGNTIYF | TGCGCCAGCAGCCAAGATATAACCAGCGGGGACAGCCTATTCTCTGGAAACACCATATATTTT
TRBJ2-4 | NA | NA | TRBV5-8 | CASSLPDRKNIQYF | TGTGCCAGCAGCTTGCCTGACCGCAAAAACATTCAGTACTTC
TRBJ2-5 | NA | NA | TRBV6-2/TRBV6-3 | CASSYAVPGETQYF | TGTGCCAGCAGTTATGCGGTCCCGGGGGAGACCCAGTACTTC
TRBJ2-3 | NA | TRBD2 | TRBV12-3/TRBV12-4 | CASSRLAGDTQYF | TGTGCCAGCAGTAGACTAGCAGGAGATACGCAGTATTTT
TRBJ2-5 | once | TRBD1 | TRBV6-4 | CASSSGTGGAAETQYF | TGTGCCAGCAGTTCCGGGACAGGGGGCGCGGCAGAGACCCAGTACTTC
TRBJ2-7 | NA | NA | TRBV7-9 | CASSPRDTLYEQYF | TGTGCCAGCAGCCCTCGGGATACCTTATACGAGCAGTACTTC
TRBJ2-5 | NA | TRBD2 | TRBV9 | CASNTAGGYQETQYF | TGTGCCAGCAATACCGCCGGGGGGTACCAAGAGACCCAGTACTTC
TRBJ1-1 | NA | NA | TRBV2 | CASVIPRPNREAFF | TGTGCCAGCGTCATCCCTCGCCCCAACCGTGAAGCTTTCTTT
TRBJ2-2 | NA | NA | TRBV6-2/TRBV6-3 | CASSLFSGLRRTGELFF | TGTGCCAGCAGCCTATTCTCAGGGCTTAGACGCACCGGGGAGCTGTTTTTT
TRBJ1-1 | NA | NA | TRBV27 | CASSQEREGTEAFF | TGTGCCAGCAGTCAAGAGAGGGAGGGCACTGAAGCTTTCTTT
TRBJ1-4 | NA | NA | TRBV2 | CASRPDSGEKLFF | TGTGCCAGCAGACCGGACAGCGGGGAAAAACTGTTTTTT
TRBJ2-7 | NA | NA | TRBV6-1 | CASSEEGGSVDEQYF | TGTGCCAGCAGTGAAGAGGGCGGTAGCGTCGACGAGCAGTACTTC
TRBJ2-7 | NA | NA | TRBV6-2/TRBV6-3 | CASSYPDGREQYF | TGTGCCAGCAGTTACCCGGACGGAAGGGAGCAGTACTTC
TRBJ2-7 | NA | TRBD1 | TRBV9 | CASSVDRDSSYEQYF | TGTGCCAGCAGCGTAGATCGGGACAGCTCCTACGAGCAGTACTTC
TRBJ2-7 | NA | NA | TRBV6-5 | CASSYYDSFYEQYF | TGTGCCAGCAGTTACTATGACTCGTTCTACGAGCAGTACTTC
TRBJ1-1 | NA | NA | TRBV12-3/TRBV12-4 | CASSSGPNTEAFF | TGTGCCAGCAGCTCCGGTCCAAACACTGAAGCTTTCTTT
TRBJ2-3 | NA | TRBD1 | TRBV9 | CASSENLDRGRVTDTQYF | TGTGCCAGCAGCGAAAACCTGGACAGGGGTCGGGTCACAGATACGCAGTATTTT
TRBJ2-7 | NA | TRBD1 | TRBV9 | CASSVAIGTGKTYEQYF | TGTGCCAGCAGCGTAGCTATAGGGACAGGCAAGACTTACGAGCAGTACTTC
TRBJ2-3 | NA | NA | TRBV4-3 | CASSPGRAGSTDTQYF | TGCGCCAGCAGCCCCGGGAGAGCGGGTAGCACAGATACGCAGTATTTT
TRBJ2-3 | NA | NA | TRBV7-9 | CASSLGGEADTQYF | TGTGCCAGCAGCTTAGGGGGGGAAGCAGATACGCAGTATTTT
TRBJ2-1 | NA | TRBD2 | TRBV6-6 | CASSYSPSGGPNEQFF | TGTGCCAGCAGTTACTCTCCTAGCGGGGGCCCCAATGAGCAGTTCTTC
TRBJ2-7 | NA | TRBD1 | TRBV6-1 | CASSEQGESYEQYF | TGTGCCAGCAGTGAACAGGGGGAATCCTACGAGCAGTACTTC
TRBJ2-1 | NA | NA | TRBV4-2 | CASSQGGTYNEQFF | TGTGCCAGCAGCCAAGGCGGGACCTACAATGAGCAGTTCTTC
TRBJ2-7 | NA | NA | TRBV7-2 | CASSLNRAYEQYF | TGTGCCAGCAGCTTAAACAGGGCGTACGAGCAGTACTTC
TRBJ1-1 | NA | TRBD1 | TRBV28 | CASSSIPDRADTEAFF | TGTGCCAGCAGTTCAATACCTGACAGGGCGGACACTGAAGCTTTCTTT
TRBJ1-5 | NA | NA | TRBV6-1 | CASSAWTAYSNQPQHF | TGTGCCAGCAGTGCCTGGACGGCGTATAGCAATCAGCCCCAGCATTTT
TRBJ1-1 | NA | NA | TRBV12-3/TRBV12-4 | CASRLAAHTEAFF | TGTGCCAGCAGATTGGCCGCCCACACTGAAGCTTTCTTT
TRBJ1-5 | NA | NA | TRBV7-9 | CASSDIIGFPQHF | TGTGCCAGCAGTGATATTATAGGGTTTCCCCAGCATTTT
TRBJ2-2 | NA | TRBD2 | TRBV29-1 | CSATGGGLTGELFF | TGCAGCGCCACCGGGGGGGGCCTCACCGGGGAGCTGTTTTTT
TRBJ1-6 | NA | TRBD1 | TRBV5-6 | CASSFLRGTGASPLHF | TGTGCCAGCAGCTTTTTGCGGGGGACAGGGGCATCACCCCTCCACTTT
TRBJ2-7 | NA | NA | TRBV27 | CASSFQPLYEQYF | TGTGCCAGCAGCTTTCAACCCCTCTACGAGCAGTACTTC
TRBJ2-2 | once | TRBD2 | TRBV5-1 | CASSLGLAGGPTGELFF | TGCGCCAGCAGCCTTGGACTAGCGGGGGGGCCCACCGGGGAGCTGTTTTTT
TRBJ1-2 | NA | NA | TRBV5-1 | CASSAGDRRGYTF | TGCGCCAGCAGCGCCGGAGACAGGAGAGGCTACACCTTC
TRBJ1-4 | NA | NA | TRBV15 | CATSRDPPGDEKLFF | TGTGCCACCAGCAGAGACCCTCCAGGGGATGAAAAACTGTTTTTT
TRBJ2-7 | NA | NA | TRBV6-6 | CASSYSRIGTHEQYF | TGTGCCAGCAGTTACTCGAGAATTGGGACCCACGAGCAGTACTTC
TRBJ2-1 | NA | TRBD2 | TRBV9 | CASSPSGGDEQFF | TGTGCCAGCAGCCCTAGCGGGGGCGACGAGCAGTTCTTC
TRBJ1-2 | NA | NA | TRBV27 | CASSFFGGIGKDGYTF | TGTGCCAGCAGTTTTTTCGGGGGAATAGGGAAGGATGGCTACACCTTC
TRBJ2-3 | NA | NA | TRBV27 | CASSLRGTDTQYF | TGTGCCAGCAGCTTGAGGGGCACAGATACGCAGTATTTT
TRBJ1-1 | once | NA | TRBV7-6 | CASSPFTLEAFF | TGTGCCAGCAGCCCGTTCACACTAGAAGCTTTCTTT
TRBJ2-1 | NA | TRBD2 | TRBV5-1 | CASSMTSGGAREQFF | TGCGCCAGCAGCATGACTAGCGGGGGGGCCCGGGAGCAGTTCTTC
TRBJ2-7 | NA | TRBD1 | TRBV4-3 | CASSQGTGRYEQYF | TGCGCCAGCAGCCAAGGGACAGGGCGGTACGAGCAGTACTTC
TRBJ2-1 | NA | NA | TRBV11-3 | CASSSRSNEQFF | TGTGCCAGCAGCTCTCGATCAAATGAGCAGTTCTTC
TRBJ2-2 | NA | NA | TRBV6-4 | CASSDSRDTGELFF | TGTGCCAGCAGTGACTCGCGGGACACCGGGGAGCTGTTTTTT
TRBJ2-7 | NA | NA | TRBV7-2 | CASSLAGGSSYEQYF | TGTGCCAGCAGCTTAGCGGGTGGAAGCTCCTACGAGCAGTACTTC
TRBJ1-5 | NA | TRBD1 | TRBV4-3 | CASSPDRESNQPQHF | TGCGCCAGCAGCCCAGACAGGGAGAGCAATCAGCCCCAGCATTTT
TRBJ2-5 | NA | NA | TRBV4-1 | CASSQVADFETQYF | TGCGCCAGCAGCCAAGTAGCGGATTTTGAGACCCAGTACTTC
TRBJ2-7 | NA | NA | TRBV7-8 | CASSPAQYEQYF | TGTGCCAGCAGCCCGGCCCAGTACGAGCAGTACTTC
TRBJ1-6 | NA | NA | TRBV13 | CASSLTRDLDSPLHF | TGTGCCAGCAGCCTCACCAGGGATTTGGATTCACCCCTCCACTTT